This entry concerns a single T cell receptor beta chain. As yet, its antigen is unknown. At one of its ends the junction is not consistent with the germline gene, which may arise from a read error. This sample was taken from a study of post-analysis software for immune sequencing data. CDR1 is DFQATT, CDR2 SNEGSKA, per germline (reference sequence). The CDR3 is made up of 12 amino acids. TCR beta libraries were prepared from cDNA with unique molecular identifiers. Roughly 500,000 cDNA molecules were obtained per 1 to 10 million input T cells. Using its own MiXCR run on the PCR reads, TCRdb lists one record per CDR3 protein. The table shows some 450,000 distinct CDR3 sequences, with 40% to 55% occurring only once. Findings of the study overall: The five TRBV segments detected at higher frequency in patients than in controls included TRBV5-6, TRBV5-1 and TRBV20-1.

The specimen sequenced was blood. This chain connects TRBV20-1 to TRBJ2-5; no definite D call. The TCR sequence derives from a girl under 18 with multiple sclerosis. The CDR3 DNA follows: TGCAGTGCTGGAGATAGTCTGGAGACCCAGTACTTC. This encodes CSAGDSLETQYF.